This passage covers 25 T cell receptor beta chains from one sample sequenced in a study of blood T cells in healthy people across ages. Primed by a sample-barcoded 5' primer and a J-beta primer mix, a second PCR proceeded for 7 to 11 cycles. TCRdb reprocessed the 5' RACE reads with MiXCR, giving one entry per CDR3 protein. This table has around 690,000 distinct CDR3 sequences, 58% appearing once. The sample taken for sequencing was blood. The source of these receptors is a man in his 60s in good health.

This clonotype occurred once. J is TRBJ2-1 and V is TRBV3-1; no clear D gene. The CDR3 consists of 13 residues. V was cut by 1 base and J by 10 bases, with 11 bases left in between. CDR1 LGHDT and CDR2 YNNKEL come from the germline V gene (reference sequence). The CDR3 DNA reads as TGTGCCAGCAGCCAAGTTGGGCGGTGGGAGCAGTTCTTC. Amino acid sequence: CASSQVGRWEQFF.

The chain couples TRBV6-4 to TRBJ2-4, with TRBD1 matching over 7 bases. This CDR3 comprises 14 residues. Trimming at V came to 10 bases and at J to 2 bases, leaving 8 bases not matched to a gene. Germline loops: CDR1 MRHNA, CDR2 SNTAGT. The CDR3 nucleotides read TGTGCCACTTCCAGGGGGTTGCCCAAAAACATTCAGTACTTC. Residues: CATSRGLPKNIQYF.

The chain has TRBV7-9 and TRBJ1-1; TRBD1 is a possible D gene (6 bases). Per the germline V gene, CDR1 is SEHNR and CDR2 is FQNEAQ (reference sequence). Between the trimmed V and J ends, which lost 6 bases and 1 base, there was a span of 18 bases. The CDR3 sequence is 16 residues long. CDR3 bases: TGTGCCAGCAGGCTGGGGCAGGGGCTTCCGAACACTGAAGCTTTCTTT. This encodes CASRLGQGLPNTEAFF.

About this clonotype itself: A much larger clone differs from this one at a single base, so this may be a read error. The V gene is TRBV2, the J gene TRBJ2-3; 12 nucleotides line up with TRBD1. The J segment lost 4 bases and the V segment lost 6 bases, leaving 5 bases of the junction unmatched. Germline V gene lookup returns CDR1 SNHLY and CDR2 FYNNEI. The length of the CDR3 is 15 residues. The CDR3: CASSGTGGSADTQYF. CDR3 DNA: TGTGCCAGCAGCGGGACAGGGGGCTCGGCAGATACGCAGTATTTT.

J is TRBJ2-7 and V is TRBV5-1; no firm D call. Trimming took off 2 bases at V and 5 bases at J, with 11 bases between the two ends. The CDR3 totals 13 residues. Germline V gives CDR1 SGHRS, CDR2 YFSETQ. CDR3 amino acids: CASSFRTIDEQYF. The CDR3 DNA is TGCGCCAGCAGCTTCAGAACTATAGACGAGCAGTACTTC. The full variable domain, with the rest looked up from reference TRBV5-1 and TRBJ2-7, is KAGVTQTPRYLIKTRGQQVTLSCSPISGHRSVSWYQQTPGQGLQFLFEYFSETQRNKGNFPGRFSGRQFSNSRSEMNVSTLELGDSALYLCASSFRTIDEQYFGPGTRLTVT.

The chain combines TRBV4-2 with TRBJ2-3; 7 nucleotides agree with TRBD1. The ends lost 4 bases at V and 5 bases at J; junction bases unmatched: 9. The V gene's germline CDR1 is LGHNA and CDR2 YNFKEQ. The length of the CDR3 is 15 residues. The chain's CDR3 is CASSRDRAQRDTQYF. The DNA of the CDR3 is TGTGCCAGCAGCCGCGACAGGGCCCAAAGAGATACGCAGTATTTT.

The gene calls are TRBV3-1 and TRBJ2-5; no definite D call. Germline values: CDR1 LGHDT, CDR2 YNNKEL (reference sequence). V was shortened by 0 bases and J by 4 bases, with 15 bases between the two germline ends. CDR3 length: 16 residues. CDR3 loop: CASSQEYGRSRETQYF. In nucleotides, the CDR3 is TGTGCCAGCAGCCAAGAATACGGCCGTTCGCGAGAGACCCAGTACTTC.

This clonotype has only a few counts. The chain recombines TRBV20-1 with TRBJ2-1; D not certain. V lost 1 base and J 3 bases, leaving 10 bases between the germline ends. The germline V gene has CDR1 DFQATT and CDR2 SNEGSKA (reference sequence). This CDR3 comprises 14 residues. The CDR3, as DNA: TGCAGTGCTAGAGTATCGGATCGCTACAATGAGCAGTTCTTC. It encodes CSARVSDRYNEQFF.

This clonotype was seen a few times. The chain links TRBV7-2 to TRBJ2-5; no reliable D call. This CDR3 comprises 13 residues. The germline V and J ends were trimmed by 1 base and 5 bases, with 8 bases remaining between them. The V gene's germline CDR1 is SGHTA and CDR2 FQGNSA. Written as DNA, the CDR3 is TGTGCCAGCAGCTTAGTGTCAAGGGAGACCCAGTACTTC. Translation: CASSLVSRETQYF. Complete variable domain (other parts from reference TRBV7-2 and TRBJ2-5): GAGVSQSPSNKVTEKGKDVELRCDPISGHTALYWYRQSLGQGLEFLIYFQGNSAPDKSGLPSDRFSAERTGGSVSTLTIQRTQQEDSAVYLCASSLVSRETQYFGPGTRLLVL.

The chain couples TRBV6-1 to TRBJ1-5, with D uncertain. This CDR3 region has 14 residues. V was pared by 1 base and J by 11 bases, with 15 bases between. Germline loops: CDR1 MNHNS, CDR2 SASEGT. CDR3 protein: CASSEGPLSAAQHF. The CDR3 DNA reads TGTGCCAGCAGTGAAGGGCCCCTCAGCGCCGCCCAGCATTTT.

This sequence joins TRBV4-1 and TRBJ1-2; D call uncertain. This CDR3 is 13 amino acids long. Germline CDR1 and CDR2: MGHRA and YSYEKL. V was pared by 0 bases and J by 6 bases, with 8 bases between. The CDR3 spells CASSQDRLNGYTF. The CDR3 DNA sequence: TGCGCCAGCAGCCAAGATAGGCTGAATGGCTACACCTTC.

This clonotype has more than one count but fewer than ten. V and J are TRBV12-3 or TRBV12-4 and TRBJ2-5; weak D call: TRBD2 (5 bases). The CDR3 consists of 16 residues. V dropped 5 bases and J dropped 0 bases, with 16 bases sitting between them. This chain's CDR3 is CASSQTRGAYQETQYF. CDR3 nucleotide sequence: TGTGCCAGCAGTCAAACCCGGGGAGCTTACCAAGAGACCCAGTACTTC.

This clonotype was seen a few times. CDR3 residues: CASSLAFGESYNEQFF. In DNA, the CDR3 is TGTGCCAGCAGCTTGGCCTTCGGGGAATCCTACAATGAGCAGTTCTTC. V usage is TRBV5-4 and J usage is TRBJ2-1; D is perhaps TRBD2 (5 bases). The CDR3 is made up of 16 amino acids. Germline CDR1 SGHNT, CDR2 YYREEE (reference sequence). Trimming cost V 0 bases and J 1 base, with 11 bases left between them.

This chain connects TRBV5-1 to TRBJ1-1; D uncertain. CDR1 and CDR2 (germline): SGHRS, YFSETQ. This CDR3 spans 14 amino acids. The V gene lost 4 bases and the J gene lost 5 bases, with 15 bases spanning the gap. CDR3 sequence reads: CASSPDLTWTEAFF. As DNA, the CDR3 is TGCGCCAGCAGCCCCGACCTGACCTGGACTGAAGCTTTCTTT.

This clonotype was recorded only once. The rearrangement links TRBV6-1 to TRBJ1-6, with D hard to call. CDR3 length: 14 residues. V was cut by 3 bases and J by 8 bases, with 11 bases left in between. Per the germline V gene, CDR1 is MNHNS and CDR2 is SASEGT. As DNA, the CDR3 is TGTGCCAGCAGTGACACGTATGGGGATTCACCCCTCCACTTT. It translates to CASSDTYGDSPLHF.

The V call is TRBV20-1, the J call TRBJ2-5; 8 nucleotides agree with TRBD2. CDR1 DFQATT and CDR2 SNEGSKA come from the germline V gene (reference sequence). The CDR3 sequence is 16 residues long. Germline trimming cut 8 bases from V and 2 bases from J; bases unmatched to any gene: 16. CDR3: CSLQSVGSGGQETQYF. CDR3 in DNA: TGCAGTCTACAGAGTGTTGGGTCGGGGGGGCAAGAGACCCAGTACTTC.

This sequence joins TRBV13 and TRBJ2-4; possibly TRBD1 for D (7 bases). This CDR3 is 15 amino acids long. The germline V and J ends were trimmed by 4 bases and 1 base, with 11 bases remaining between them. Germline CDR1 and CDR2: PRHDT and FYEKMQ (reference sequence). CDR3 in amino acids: CASSSAGGAKNIQYF. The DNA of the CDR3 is TGTGCCAGCAGCTCCGCAGGGGGGGCCAAAAACATTCAGTACTTC.

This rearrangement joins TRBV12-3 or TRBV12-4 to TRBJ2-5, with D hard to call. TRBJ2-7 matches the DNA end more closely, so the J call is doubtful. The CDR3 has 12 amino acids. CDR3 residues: CASSLAQIEQYF. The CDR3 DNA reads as TGTGCCAGCAGTTTAGCCCAGATCGAGCAGTACTTC.

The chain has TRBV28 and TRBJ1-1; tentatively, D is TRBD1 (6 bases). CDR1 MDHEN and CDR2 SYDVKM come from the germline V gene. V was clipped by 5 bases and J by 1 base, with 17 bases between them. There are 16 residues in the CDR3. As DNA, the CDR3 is TGTGCCAGCAGTGCCTGGGGGGGGCTATCGAACACTGAAGCTTTCTTT. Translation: CASSAWGGLSNTEAFF.

The CDR3 nucleotides are TGCAGTGCTAGAGATTCGGGACGGCTAAACACTGAAGCTTTCTTT. Amino acid sequence: CSARDSGRLNTEAFF. This chain uses TRBV20-1 with TRBJ1-1, with D perhaps matching TRBD1 (5 bases). Trimming shortened V by 0 bases and J by 2 bases, and 13 bases separated the two germline ends. Germline V gene sequence: CDR1 DFQATT, CDR2 SNEGSKA (reference sequence). The CDR3 runs to 15 residues.

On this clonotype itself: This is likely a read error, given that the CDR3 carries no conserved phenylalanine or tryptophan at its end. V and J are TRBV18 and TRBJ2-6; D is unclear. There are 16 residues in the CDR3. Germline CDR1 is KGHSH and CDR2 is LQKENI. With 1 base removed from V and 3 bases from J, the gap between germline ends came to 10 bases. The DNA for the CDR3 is TGTGCCAGCTCACCACTGGGAATCGGTGGGGCCAACGTCCTGACTGTC. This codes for CASSPLGIGGANVLTV.

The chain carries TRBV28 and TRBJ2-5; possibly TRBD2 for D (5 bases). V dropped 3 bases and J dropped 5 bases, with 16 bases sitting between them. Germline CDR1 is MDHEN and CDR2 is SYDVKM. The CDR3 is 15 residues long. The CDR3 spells CASSFGSSSQETQYF. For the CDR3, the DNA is TGTGCCAGCAGTTTTGGGAGCTCAAGTCAGGAGACCCAGTACTTC. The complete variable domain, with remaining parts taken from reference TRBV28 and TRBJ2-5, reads DVKVTQSSRYLVKRTGEKVFLECVQDMDHENMFWYRQDPGLGLRLIYFSYDVKMKEKGDIPEGYSVSREKKERFSLILESASTNQTSMYLCASSFGSSSQETQYFGPGTRLLVL.

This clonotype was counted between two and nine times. The CDR3 nucleotides read TGTGCCAGCAGCTTCAGACCCCTCAGCACAGATACGCAGTATTTT. This gives the protein CASSFRPLSTDTQYF. The chain is built from TRBV7-9 and TRBJ2-3; D is unclear. From germline, CDR1 is SEHNR and CDR2 FQNEAQ (reference sequence). V was pared by 3 bases and J by 0 bases, with 10 bases between. This CDR3 has 15 amino acids.

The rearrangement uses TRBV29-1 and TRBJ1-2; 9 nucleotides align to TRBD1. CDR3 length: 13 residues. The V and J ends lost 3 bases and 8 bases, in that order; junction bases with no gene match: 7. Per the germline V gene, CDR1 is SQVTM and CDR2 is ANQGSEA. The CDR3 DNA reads TGCAGCGTTGACAGGACAGGGGTTTTCGGCTACACCTTC. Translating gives CSVDRTGVFGYTF.

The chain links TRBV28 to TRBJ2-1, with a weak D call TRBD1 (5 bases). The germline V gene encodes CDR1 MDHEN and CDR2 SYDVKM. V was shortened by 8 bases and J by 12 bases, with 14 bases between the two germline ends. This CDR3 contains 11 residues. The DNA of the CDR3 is TGTGCCAGCGAATCCCTTAGGGGGCAGTTCTTC. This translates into CASESLRGQFF.